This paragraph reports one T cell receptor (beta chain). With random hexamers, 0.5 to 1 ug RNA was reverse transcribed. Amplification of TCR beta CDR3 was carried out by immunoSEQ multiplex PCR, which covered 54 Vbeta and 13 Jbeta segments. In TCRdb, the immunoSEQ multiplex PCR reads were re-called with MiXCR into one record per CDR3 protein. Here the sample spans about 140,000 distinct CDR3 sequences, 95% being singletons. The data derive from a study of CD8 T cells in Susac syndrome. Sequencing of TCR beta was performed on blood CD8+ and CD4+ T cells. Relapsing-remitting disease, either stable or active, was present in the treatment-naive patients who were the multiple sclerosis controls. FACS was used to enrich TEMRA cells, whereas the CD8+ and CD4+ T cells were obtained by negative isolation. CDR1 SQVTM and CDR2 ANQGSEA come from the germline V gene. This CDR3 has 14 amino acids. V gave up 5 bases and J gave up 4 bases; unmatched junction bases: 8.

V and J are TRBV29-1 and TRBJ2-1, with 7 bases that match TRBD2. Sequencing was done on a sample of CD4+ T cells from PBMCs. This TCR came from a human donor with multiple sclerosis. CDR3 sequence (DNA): TGCAGCGTTCTAGGAGGGAGGGGATACAATGAGCAGTTCTTC. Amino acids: CSVLGGRGYNEQFF.